This T cell receptor beta chain was found in a study of brain T cells in children with intractable seizures. For this clone: Its specificity is unknown.

From germline, CDR1 is SGDLS and CDR2 YYNGEE. The CDR3 extends over 16 amino acids. Trimming cost V 0 bases and J 0 bases; bases outside gene matches: 3. The assay was immunoSEQ multiplex PCR, and TCRdb's table has in-frame clones only and misses some. The profile shows approximately 77,000 clones, roughly 91% of them singletons. Study findings and constraints: Viral specificity was inferred only from CDR3 similarity; HCMV serostatus was unknown.

The sequenced cases were selected for having the highest brain T cell transcript signatures. Before surgery, patients took at least one anti-epileptic drug. The material was peripheral blood, obtained at surgery. The TCR sequence derives from a boy less than two years old with tuberous sclerosis and intractable seizures. V usage is TRBV9 and J usage is TRBJ2-3, with 8 bases aligning to TRBD2. Here the CDR3 DNA reads TGTGCCAGCAGCGTAGTTCCTAGCGGGAGCACAGATACGCAGTATTTT. Its translation: CASSVVPSGSTDTQYF.